Listed below are T cell receptor beta chains from one sample, sequenced in a study of T cells in Graves' hyperthyroidism and ophthalmopathy. TCRdb re-called the multiplex PCR reads through MiXCR, storing one row per CDR3 protein. In the table there are about 420,000 distinct CDR3 sequences, approximately 15% of which are singletons. The sequenced sample consisted of blood. All receptors come from a woman aged 18 to 35 with Graves' hyperthyroidism. The CDR3 runs from the conserved cysteine through the conserved F or W. A D gene is named only where the DNA matches it firmly. Only some rows state a clone size, as once, few, many or a class for expanded clones.

>TRBJ2-2|many|TRBD2|TRBV7-9
TGTGCCAGCAGCCCCACCGGGACTAGCGGAACCGGGGAGCTGTTTTTT
CASSPTGTSGTGELFF
>TRBJ2-2|.|TRBD1|TRBV6-1
TGTGCCAGCAGCAACACTCGGGACAGTCCGGCCGGGGAGCTGTTTTTT
CASSNTRDSPAGELFF
>TRBJ2-7|many|.|TRBV6-1
TGTGCCAGCAGTGGAGCCAGGGTGAGCTACGAGCAGTACTTC
CASSGARVSYEQYF
>TRBJ1-1|many|.|TRBV29-1
TGCAGCGTTGACCAACCCCGGGGCACTGAAGCTTTCTTT
CSVDQPRGTEAFF
>TRBJ2-3|many|.|TRBV6-1
TGTGCCAGCACCAGGGACACAGATACGCAGTATTTT
CASTRDTDTQYF
>TRBJ1-1|.|.|TRBV19
TGTGCCAGTAGCAGCCCGGGGGACGGGGGCAGAACTGAAGCTTTCTTT
CASSSPGDGGRTEAFF
>TRBJ2-3|.|TRBD2|TRBV9
TGTGCCAGCAGCGTAGCGATAGCGGGACTCACAAATACGCAGTATTTT
CASSVAIAGLTNTQYF
>TRBJ2-5|few|.|TRBV14
TGTGCCAGCAGCCGCAAAGGGGCCGGTGGGCCTCAAGAGACCCAGTACTTC
CASSRKGAGGPQETQYF
>TRBJ1-2|.|TRBD1|TRBV6-5
TGTGCCAGCAGTTACGAGCGGTCAGGGGGAGGCTACACCTTC
CASSYERSGGGYTF
>TRBJ2-1|many|.|TRBV28
TGTGCCTCGTACCAAAGACTGGAAACTTTTGAGCAGTTCTTC
CASYQRLETFEQFF
>TRBJ2-2|many|TRBD2|TRBV12-3/TRBV12-4
TGTGCCAGCACTAGCGGGAGGAACACCGGGGAGCTGTTTTTT
CASTSGRNTGELFF
>TRBJ2-1|few|.|TRBV9
TGTGCCAGCAGCGCCGGGGGCGGGAGCTCCTACAATGAGCAGTTCTTC
CASSAGGGSSYNEQFF
>TRBJ1-4|few|.|TRBV7-8
TGTGCCAGCAGCCTGAAGCCGGGGGCCAGCAATGAAAAACTGTTTTTT
CASSLKPGASNEKLFF
>TRBJ1-2|many|.|TRBV7-9
TGTGCCAGCAGCTTGGCAGCAAAGAGCAACTATGGCTACACCTTC
CASSLAAKSNYGYTF
>TRBJ2-1|many|.|TRBV7-2
TGTGCCAGCAGCCTAAGGGCAGGGACCTACAATGAGCAGTTCTTC
CASSLRAGTYNEQFF
>TRBJ1-1|.|.|TRBV3-1
TGTGCCAGCAGCCAAGACCCCGAGTTTGACCAGGGCAGGCACACTGAAGCTTTCTTT
CASSQDPEFDQGRHTEAFF
>TRBJ2-6|.|.|TRBV4-1
TGCGCCAGCAGCCCTCACTCCCCCGGGGACCTGACTTTC
CASSPHSPGDLTF
>TRBJ2-1|.|TRBD2|TRBV18
TGTGCCAGCTCAGCAAGAGCCGGGACTAGCGGGGTCAGCTCCTACAATGAGCAGTTCTTC
CASSARAGTSGVSSYNEQFF
>TRBJ1-1|many|TRBD1|TRBV28
TGTGCCAGCAGCTCTGACAGGGCGATTCTGTTTGTCACTGAAGCTTTCTTT
CASSSDRAILFVTEAFF
>TRBJ2-7|many|TRBD1|TRBV7-8
TGTGCCAGCAGCGCACAGGGACAGACCTACGAGCAGTACTTC
CASSAQGQTYEQYF
>TRBJ2-5|many|.|TRBV10-3
TGTGCCATCGCAGGGACTCAAGAGACCCAGTACTTC
CAIAGTQETQYF
>TRBJ2-7|.|.|TRBV10-3
TGTGCCATGGGGGATACAGGTCGCTACGAGCAGTACTTC
CAMGDTGRYEQYF
>TRBJ2-7|.|TRBD2|TRBV19
TGTGCCAGTGGGATTGCCGGGACTAGCTACGAGCAGTACTTC
CASGIAGTSYEQYF
>TRBJ2-1|many|TRBD2|TRBV13
TGTGCCAGCAGCGGCCCCTCCCGAGAAGCGGGAAACTACAATGAGCAGTTCTTC
CASSGPSREAGNYNEQFF
>TRBJ2-1|.|TRBD2|TRBV14
TGTGCCAGCAGCCAATGGTCTAGCGGGACTTCGACCTACAATGAGCAGTTCTTC
CASSQWSSGTSTYNEQFF
>TRBJ2-7|few|.|TRBV9
TGTGCCAGCAGCCCTTACAGGAGCTCCTACGAGCAGTACTTC
CASSPYRSSYEQYF
>TRBJ1-1|few|TRBD1|TRBV18
TGTGCCAGCTCACCACGGACAGGAAGCGATGAAGCTTTCTTT
CASSPRTGSDEAFF
>TRBJ1-2|many|TRBD1|TRBV27
TGTGCCAGCAGTCGCACCCGACGGACAGGGGCCAACTATGGCTACACCTTC
CASSRTRRTGANYGYTF
>TRBJ2-7|.|TRBD1|TRBV6-1
TGTGCCAGCAGAAGGGGGCCTCCCTACGAGCAGTACTTC
CASRRGPPYEQYF